This T cell receptor beta chain was sequenced during a study of cytomegalovirus exposure and HLA in healthy donors. Profiled with immunoSEQ multiplex PCR; TCRdb holds only in-frame clones, not every one. The sample yields 100,000 to 150,000 clones, roughly 87% seen once. Germline lookup yields CDR1 GTSNPN and CDR2 SVGIG (reference sequence). The CDR3 is made up of 18 amino acids. The V segment lost 5 bases and the J segment 10 bases; nucleotides outside the gene matches: 22. Points on this clone: Antigen: not known.

Study conclusions and caveats: It was reported that the classifier diagnosed cytomegalovirus status with high specificity and sensitivity in both the original and validation cohorts. The study designated 150 or so TCR beta chains cytomegalovirus-associated. Across donors, most TCRs were seen rarely, yet some public ones were widespread.

The chain links TRBV30 to TRBJ2-1; the match to TRBD2 covers 11 bases. Sequencing was carried out using PBMCs. The receptor was isolated from a woman aged 18-30 years in good health and CMV-seronegative. The CDR3 bases are TGTGCCTGGGGGGACGCCACTAGCGGGGGATCCGCAATAGGGGAGCAGTTCTTC. Residues: CAWGDATSGGSAIGEQFF.